The 17 T cell receptor beta chains below come from one sample, sequenced in a study of shared clonotypes between healthy human individuals. Selected positively for CCR7 and CD45RO-negative, naive CD8 cells excluded terminally differentiated effector memory CD45RA+ cells. Assay used: immunoSEQ multiplex PCR; TCRdb lists only in-frame clones, some missing. The sample contains some 580,000 clones, roughly 98% of which appear only once. The sample comprised naive CD8+ T cells sorted from blood. The receptors were gathered from a man between 25 and 39 years old in good health.

This clone was recorded once. The chain is built from TRBV6-5 and TRBJ2-3; 8 bases line up with TRBD1. This CDR3 comprises 15 residues. Trimming took 5 bases from V and 1 from J; bases not matched to a gene: 5. The germline gives CDR1 MNHEY, CDR2 SVGAGI. CDR3 region: CASSPETGGTDTQYF. The CDR3 DNA reads TGTGCCAGCAGTCCCGAGACAGGGGGCACAGATACGCAGTATTTT.

This rearrangement joins TRBV13 to TRBJ2-2; 8 nucleotides align to TRBD1. The V gene end was trimmed by 2 bases and the J gene end by 5 bases; junction bases not matched to a gene: 4. This CDR3 has 15 residues. Germline loops: CDR1 PRHDT, CDR2 FYEKMQ (reference sequence). The CDR3 DNA is TGTGCCAGCAGCTTATCTGGACAGGGTACCGGGGAGCTGTTTTTT. Translated, it gives CASSLSGQGTGELFF.

This clone showed up just once. V gene TRBV10-1 combines with J gene TRBJ2-7, with D possibly TRBD2 on 6 matching bases. Trimming pared 0 bases from V and 4 bases from J, leaving 7 bases between. The CDR3 extends over 13 amino acids. Germline loops: CDR1 WNHNN, CDR2 SYGVQD (reference sequence). CDR3 loop: CASSESAGYEQYF. The CDR3 bases are TGCGCCAGCAGTGAGTCGGCGGGGTACGAGCAGTACTTC.

This clone was seen a single time. The V call is TRBV14, the J call TRBJ2-1; D unresolved. V lost 2 bases and J 0 bases, leaving 14 bases between the germline ends. The CDR3 totals 17 residues. The germline V gene has CDR1 SGHDN and CDR2 FVKESK. The CDR3 spells CASSQSLEISSYNEQFF. In nucleotides, the CDR3 is TGTGCCAGCAGCCAAAGCCTCGAAATAAGCTCCTACAATGAGCAGTTCTTC.

This clone was detected once. The chain joins TRBV7-9 to TRBJ2-2; 8 positions agree with TRBD1. The CDR3 contains 18 residues. Per germline, CDR1 SEHNR and CDR2 FQNEAQ (reference sequence). With 6 bases clipped from V and 4 bases from J, the junction kept 16 bases outside the gene matches. CDR3 loop: CASSSSKRDRGFTGELFF. Here the CDR3 DNA reads TGTGCCAGCAGTTCCTCCAAGCGTGACAGGGGATTCACCGGGGAGCTGTTTTTT.

A remark on this clone: A read error may account for a junction end that differs from germline. The chain links TRBV7-6 to TRBJ2-3; D remains ambiguous. The length of the CDR3 is 15 residues. The germline V gene encodes CDR1 SGHVS and CDR2 FNYEAQ. The CDR3 sequence is CTSSLVADQGYTQYF. The CDR3 bases are TGTACCAGCAGCTTAGTAGCCGATCAAGGCTATACGCAGTATTTT.

This clone was observed once. The chain is built from TRBV5-1 and TRBJ2-3, with 10 bases lining up with TRBD1. V shed 0 bases and J 4 bases; nucleotides not matched to a gene: 5. Germline assignment: CDR1 SGHRS and CDR2 YFSETQ. The CDR3 loop spans 16 amino acids. The CDR3 sequence: CASSLEGQGTADTQYF. CDR3 nucleotide sequence: TGCGCCAGCAGCTTGGAGGGACAGGGGACGGCAGATACGCAGTATTTT.

The chain employs TRBV2 and TRBJ1-1; D gene ambiguous. This CDR3 contains 14 residues. V dropped 3 bases and J dropped 5 bases, with 13 bases sitting between them. Per germline, CDR1 SNHLY and CDR2 FYNNEI. The CDR3 bases are TGTGCCAGCAGTGACTTCTCCCGAGGGACTGAAGCTTTCTTT. Its protein is CASSDFSRGTEAFF.

The chain joins TRBV9 to TRBJ2-1, with D maybe TRBD1 (6 bases). Germline assignment: CDR1 SGDLS and CDR2 YYNGEE. Trimming took 8 bases from V and 15 from J, leaving 18 bases between them. The CDR3 loop spans 11 amino acids. Written as DNA, the CDR3 is TGTGCCAGTGGGGGCTCCTCAGGGCGGTTCTTC. It codes for CASGGSSGRFF. Based on the CDR3 plus reference TRBV9 and TRBJ2-1, the full variable domain is DSGVTQTPKHLITATGQRVTLRCSPRSGDLSVYWYQQSLDQGLQFLIQYYNGEERAKGNILERFSAQQFPDLHSELNLSSLELGDSALYFCASGGSSGRFFGPGTRLTVL.

A word on this clone: This same CDR3 is encoded by further DNA sequences in the sample. V is TRBV7-9 and J is TRBJ2-2, with unresolved D. The CDR3 extends over 13 amino acids. Germline CDR1 is SEHNR and CDR2 is FQNEAQ (reference sequence). The V and J ends lost 2 bases and 1 base respectively, with 2 bases between them. The CDR3 here is CASSLRNTGELFF. The CDR3 DNA reads as TGTGCCAGCAGCTTAAGGAACACCGGGGAGCTGTTTTTT.

The chain has TRBV6-5 and TRBJ2-7; unclear D gene. Trimming removed 7 bases at V and 4 bases at J, with 17 bases between. This CDR3 region has 14 residues. CDR1 is MNHEY, CDR2 SVGAGI, per germline. For the CDR3, the DNA is TGTGCCAGCACCATCCGGGCCCCCCCGTACGAGCAGTACTTC. Its protein is CASTIRAPPYEQYF.

This rearrangement joins TRBV9 to TRBJ2-1, with D maybe TRBD2 (6 bases). The CDR3 has 17 amino acids. V was trimmed by 1 base and J by 0 bases, leaving 14 bases between them. Germline V CDR1 and CDR2: SGDLS, YYNGEE. The CDR3 nucleotides are TGTGCCAGCAGCGTAATGGGAGGACACAGCTCCTACAATGAGCAGTTCTTC. Protein: CASSVMGGHSSYNEQFF.

This rearrangement joins TRBV6-5 to TRBJ1-1; D is unclear. Per germline, CDR1 MNHEY and CDR2 SVGAGI. The CDR3 contains 13 residues. The germline V and J ends were trimmed by 11 bases and 5 bases, with 18 bases remaining between them. The CDR3 reads CAAAASTWTEAFF. In nucleotides, the CDR3 is TGTGCCGCCGCCGCCAGTACTTGGACTGAAGCTTTCTTT.

The chain joins TRBV4-3 to TRBJ2-2; 8 bases are shared with TRBD1. CDR1 is LGHNA and CDR2 is YSLEER in the germline V gene. After removal of 1 base from V and 7 bases from J, the junction contained 11 bases not matched to a gene. This CDR3 is 17 amino acids long. The CDR3 is CASSQVRRQGWGGELFF. CDR3 sequence (DNA): TGCGCCAGCAGCCAAGTACGCCGACAGGGGTGGGGCGGGGAGCTGTTTTTT.

V usage is TRBV7-6 and J usage is TRBJ2-7, with a tentative D call TRBD2 (6 bases). The CDR3 sequence is 14 residues long. Germline V gene data show CDR1 as SGHVS and CDR2 as FNYEAQ. V gave up 4 bases and J gave up 4 bases, with 14 bases separating them. CDR3 bases: TGTGCCAGCAGCTCCCCGGGACTCAGATACGAGCAGTACTTC. Amino acids: CASSSPGLRYEQYF.

The rearrangement joins TRBV6-1 to TRBJ1-1; no clear D gene. Trimming cost V 5 bases and J 4 bases, with 17 bases left between them. Per the germline V gene, CDR1 is MNHNS and CDR2 is SASEGT. The CDR3 is made up of 15 amino acids. CDR3 sequence reads: CASSIGLLSPTEAFF. Here the CDR3 DNA reads TGTGCCAGCAGTATTGGCCTCCTCTCGCCCACTGAAGCTTTCTTT.

The rearrangement links TRBV29-1 to TRBJ2-3; D perhaps matches TRBD2 (5 bases). From germline, CDR1 is SQVTM and CDR2 ANQGSEA. Between the trimmed V and J ends, which lost 7 bases and 8 bases, there was a span of 16 bases. CDR3 length equals 12 residues. The CDR3 reads CSADWEPPTQYF. CDR3 in DNA: TGCAGCGCTGATTGGGAGCCTCCTACGCAGTATTTT.